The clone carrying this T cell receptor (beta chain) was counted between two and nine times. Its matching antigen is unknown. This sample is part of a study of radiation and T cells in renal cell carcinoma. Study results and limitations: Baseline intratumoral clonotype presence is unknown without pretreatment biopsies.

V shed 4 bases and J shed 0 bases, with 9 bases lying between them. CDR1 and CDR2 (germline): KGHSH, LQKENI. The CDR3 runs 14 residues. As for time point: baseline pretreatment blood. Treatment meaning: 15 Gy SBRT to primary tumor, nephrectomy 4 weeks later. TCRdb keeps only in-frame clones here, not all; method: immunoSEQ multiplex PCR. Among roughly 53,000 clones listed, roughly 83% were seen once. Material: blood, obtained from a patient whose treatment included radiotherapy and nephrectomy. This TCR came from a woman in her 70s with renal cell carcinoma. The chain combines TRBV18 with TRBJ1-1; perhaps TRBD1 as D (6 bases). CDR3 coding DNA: TGTGCCAGCTCACAAAACAGGGTGAACACTGAAGCTTTCTTT. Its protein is CASSQNRVNTEAFF. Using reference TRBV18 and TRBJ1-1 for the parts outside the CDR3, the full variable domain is NAGVMQNPRHLVRRRGQEARLRCSPMKGHSHVYWYRQLPEEGLKFMVYLQKENIIDESGMPKERFSAEFPKEGPSILRIQQVVRGDSAAYFCASSQNRVNTEAFFGQGTRLTVV.